This TCR beta chain was retrieved from a study of shared clonotypes between healthy human individuals. Regarding the study as a whole: Roughly 4.6% of naive CD4 clonotypes were common to several donors. The study drew on few donors, limiting represented genetic and exposure-history diversity.

Trimming left V 0 bases short and J 7 bases short, with 17 bases between. The CDR3 has 16 amino acids. Germline assignment: CDR1 SGHKS and CDR2 YYEKEE (reference sequence). Produced via immunoSEQ multiplex PCR; TCRdb's table is partial and in-frame only. The profile shows roughly 2.6 million clones, approximately 90% of them singletons. Regarding this clone: Its antigen is still unknown.

The gene calls are TRBV5-5 and TRBJ1-5; a weak D match, TRBD1 (6 bases). The sequence was obtained from a man between 18 and 29 years old in good health. Sequencing was carried out using naive CD4+ T cells sorted from blood. The subset is: CD45RA+ positively selected. CDR3 in amino acids: CASSLGWQGPGQPQHF. The DNA of the CDR3 is TGTGCCAGCAGCTTGGGATGGCAGGGGCCAGGGCAGCCCCAGCATTTT.